Listed below are T cell receptor beta chains from one sample, sequenced in a study of neurological immune-mediated disorders. TCRdb re-called the 5' RACE reads through MiXCR, storing one row per CDR3 protein. The sample consists of about 65,000 distinct CDR3 sequences, 3.5% to 5% of them appearing once. The sample was PBMCs. The receptors shown here come from a man in his fifties with multiple sclerosis. Both conserved end residues are part of each CDR3. D genes are given only for firm matches. A clone size is listed for some rows: how often the clone was seen (once, few, many), or a class if it is expanded.

abundance | d_gene | len | j_gene | v_gene | CDR3nt | CDR3aa
many | TRBD1 | 16 | TRBJ1-4 | TRBV5-1 | TGCGCCAGCAACTCGGGACAGAGCCCAACTAATGAAAAACTGTTTTTT | CASNSGQSPTNEKLFF
many | - | 12 | TRBJ1-6 | TRBV5-5 | TGTGCCAGCAGCTTGGGCCCGCCTCCCCTCAACTTT | CASSLGPPPLNF
many | - | 14 | TRBJ2-5 | TRBV10-3 | TGTGCCATCGGTCCTGACAGCCGCCAAGAGACCCAGTACTTC | CAIGPDSRQETQYF
- | - | 16 | TRBJ2-4 | TRBV19 | TGTGCCAGTAGTATAAGGAGTCGGCTGTGGAAAAACATTCAGTACTTC | CASSIRSRLWKNIQYF
many | - | 15 | TRBJ2-5 | TRBV5-1 | TGCGCCAGCAGCTTGGGAGGACTGGGAGAGAAGACCCAGTACTTC | CASSLGGLGEKTQYF
few | - | 17 | TRBJ2-1 | TRBV3-1 | TGTGCCAGCAGCCAAGATCTTGGGGTTGTAGCCTACAATGAGCAGTTCTTC | CASSQDLGVVAYNEQFF
many | - | 15 | TRBJ2-7 | TRBV4-3 | TGCGCCAGCAGCCAAGTCCATGCCAGCACCTACGAGCAGTACTTC | CASSQVHASTYEQYF
many | - | 17 | TRBJ2-5 | TRBV15 | TGTGCCACCAGCAGAGATGGGAACAAGTTAGGCAGGGAGACCCAGTACTTC | CATSRDGNKLGRETQYF
many | - | 13 | TRBJ1-1 | TRBV20-1 | TGCAGTGCTAGATTTGGGGGGAACACTGAAGCTTTCTTT | CSARFGGNTEAFF
many | TRBD1 | 14 | TRBJ1-5 | TRBV5-1 | TGCGCCAGCAGCGTTACAGGGGGGAATCAGCCCCAGCATTTT | CASSVTGGNQPQHF
many | - | 15 | TRBJ2-2 | TRBV5-1 | TGCGCCAGCAGCTTGTCGGTGGTGGACACCGGGGAGCTGTTTTTT | CASSLSVVDTGELFF
many | - | 15 | TRBJ2-3 | TRBV12-3/TRBV12-4 | TGTGCCAGCAGCCTGAGGCGGACTAGCACAGATACGCAGTATTTT | CASSLRRTSTDTQYF
many | TRBD1 | 14 | TRBJ2-1 | TRBV12-3/TRBV12-4 | TGTGCCAGCAGTCGGACAGGGATGAACAATGAGCAGTTCTTC | CASSRTGMNNEQFF
many | - | 11 | TRBJ1-1 | TRBV5-1 | TGCGCCAGCCATGCGGGGCTTGAAGCTTTCTTT | CASHAGLEAFF
many | - | 15 | TRBJ1-5 | TRBV25-1 | TGTGCCAGCAGTGAAGGACAGTCCTCTAGTCAGCCCCAGCATTTT | CASSEGQSSSQPQHF
many | TRBD1 | 14 | TRBJ1-2 | TRBV15 | TGTGCCACCAGCCGTAACAGGGGACCGTTAGGCTACACCTTC | CATSRNRGPLGYTF
many | - | 14 | TRBJ1-5 | TRBV29-1 | TGCAGCGTTGATTGGGACACGGGCAATCAGCCCCAGCATTTT | CSVDWDTGNQPQHF
many | - | 15 | TRBJ2-6 | TRBV5-6 | TGTGCCAGCAGCTGGGAGGTCTCTGGGGCCAACGTCCTGACTTTC | CASSWEVSGANVLTF
- | TRBD1 | 16 | TRBJ1-6 | TRBV6-5 | TGTGCCAGCAGAACTTTCTCCGGGACAGGGGCCCATCAGCTCCACTTT | CASRTFSGTGAHQLHF
- | - | 14 | TRBJ2-3 | TRBV5-1 | TGCGCCAGCAGCCCCCTCGGGATCTATGATACGCAGTATTTT | CASSPLGIYDTQYF
many | TRBD1 | 14 | TRBJ2-7 | TRBV4-1 | TGCGCCAGCAGCCTAGGGACAGGGCGCTACGAGCAGTACTTC | CASSLGTGRYEQYF
many | - | 12 | TRBJ2-1 | TRBV5-1 | TGCGCCAGCAGGGACATGACGGATGAGCAGTTCTTC | CASRDMTDEQFF
many | TRBD2 | 17 | TRBJ2-1 | TRBV5-6 | TGTGCCAGCAGCTTCCAAATCAGCGGGGTGGAAAACAATGAGCAGTTCTTC | CASSFQISGVENNEQFF
many | - | 15 | TRBJ2-1 | TRBV7-9 | TGTGCCAGCAGCTTTAAGACCGGGCCGAACAATGAGCAGTTCTTC | CASSFKTGPNNEQFF
many | TRBD1 | 16 | TRBJ1-5 | TRBV20-1 | TGCAGTGCTAGTCTCTCAGGGGGCATGAGGAATCAGCCCCAGAATTTT | CSASLSGGMRNQPQNF
- | - | 15 | TRBJ1-5 | TRBV6-1 | TGTGCCAGCAGTACAGGGTGGCATAGCAATCAGCCCCAGAATTTT | CASSTGWHSNQPQNF
many | - | 13 | TRBJ2-1 | TRBV7-9 | TGTGCCAGCAGCTTAGGTGCGGGGAGTGAGCAGTTCTTC | CASSLGAGSEQFF
many | TRBD2 | 14 | TRBJ2-1 | TRBV20-1 | TGCAGTGCTAGGGGGACTAGCGGGGTGTATGAGCAGTTCTTC | CSARGTSGVYEQFF
many | - | 13 | TRBJ2-1 | TRBV7-8 | TGTGCCAGCAGCTCCGGAGCATACAATGAGCAGTTCTTC | CASSSGAYNEQFF
many | - | 14 | TRBJ2-3 | TRBV27 | TGTGCCAGCAGTTTGGAGTTAGAGGGGGATACGCAGTATTTT | CASSLELEGDTQYF
many | - | 14 | TRBJ2-1 | TRBV5-6 | TGTGCCAGCAGCTTGGGCCTAGCGTTATCAGTGCAGTTCTTC | CASSLGLALSVQFF
few | - | 15 | TRBJ1-5 | TRBV5-6 | TGTGCCAGCAGCTTGAGAGGGGCTCCGGGCCAGCCCCAGCATTTT | CASSLRGAPGQPQHF
many | - | 16 | TRBJ2-1 | TRBV20-1 | TGCAGTGCTAGTACCTTCGGGGGGCCCTCCTACAATGAGCAGTTCTTC | CSASTFGGPSYNEQFF
many | - | 14 | TRBJ2-7 | TRBV7-2 | TGTGCCAGCAGCTTTAGGGCTTCTTCCTACGAGCAGTACTTC | CASSFRASSYEQYF
many | - | 15 | TRBJ2-1 | TRBV7-3 | TGTGCCAGCAGCTTAGTCGGACGGACCCGGAATGAGCAGTTCTTC | CASSLVGRTRNEQFF
many | - | 14 | TRBJ1-2 | TRBV5-1 | TGCGCCAGCAGCCCACCCTTGGCAGGGCGCGGCTACACCTTC | CASSPPLAGRGYTF
many | - | 12 | TRBJ2-3 | TRBV27 | TGTGCCAGCAGTTGGGGGGACCGCCGTCTGTATTTT | CASSWGDRRLYF
many | - | 14 | TRBJ1-5 | TRBV10-3 | TGTGCCATCAGTGATAGGCATCCGGGGCAGCCCCAGCATTTT | CAISDRHPGQPQHF
many | - | 12 | TRBJ2-1 | TRBV29-1 | TGCAGCGTTGCGTCCGGTGGAAATGAGCAGTTCTTC | CSVASGGNEQFF
many | - | 16 | TRBJ2-7 | TRBV5-1 | TGCGCCAGCAGCTCGGCCCTAGGGGAGTACGGGGTCGAGCAGTACTTC | CASSSALGEYGVEQYF
many | - | 14 | TRBJ1-2 | TRBV7-2 | TGTGCCAGCAGCTTAGACAGGACGATACGGGGCTACACCTTC | CASSLDRTIRGYTF
few | - | 11 | TRBJ2-7 | TRBV29-1 | TGCAGCGTTGGACGGGCCTACGAGCAGTACTTC | CSVGRAYEQYF
many | - | 11 | TRBJ1-6 | TRBV5-6 | TGTGCCAGCAGCTTGGGTGGACCCCTCCACTTT | CASSLGGPLHF
many | - | 14 | TRBJ1-1 | TRBV5-1 | TGCGCCAGCAGCTTGGCCGGGACGGGCACTGAAGCTTTCTTT | CASSLAGTGTEAFF
few | TRBD2 | 12 | TRBJ2-7 | TRBV29-1 | TGCAGCGCGAGGGGCGGGAGCTACGAGCAGTACTTC | CSARGGSYEQYF